The 4 T cell receptor beta chains below come from one sample, sequenced in a study of T cell changes during pregnancy in multiple sclerosis. The table came from immunoSEQ multiplex PCR; TCRdb's copy has only in-frame clones and leaves some out. The sample lists approximately 70,000 clones, more than 90% occurring once. Sequences were derived from peripheral blood, sampled in the first trimester of pregnancy. All receptors come from a female donor with multiple sclerosis, enrolled in a pregnancy study.

J is TRBJ2-2 and V is TRBV2; 13 nucleotides align to TRBD2. Germline CDR1 reads SNHLY; CDR2 reads FYNNEI. Trimming took 0 bases from V and 2 from J; bases not matched to a gene: 6. The CDR3 length is 19 residues. In nucleotides, the CDR3 is TGTGCCAGCAGTGAAGCTCCGACTAGCGGGAGGCTCAACACCGGGGAGCTGTTTTTT. As protein: CASSEAPTSGRLNTGELFF.

This clone was found once. The V call is TRBV7-9, the J call TRBJ2-1; D uncertain. Per the germline V gene, CDR1 is SEHNR and CDR2 is FQNEAQ (reference sequence). The CDR3 runs to 13 residues. V was pared by 2 bases and J by 4 bases, with 6 bases between. The CDR3 DNA follows: TGTGCCAGCAGCTTACCTAGGTACAATGAGCAGTTCTTC. It specifies CASSLPRYNEQFF.

The chain uses TRBV2 and TRBJ2-5; 10 bases agree with TRBD1. Germline values: CDR1 SNHLY, CDR2 FYNNEI. The CDR3 contains 17 residues. The ends lost 6 bases at V and 1 base at J; junction bases unmatched: 11. CDR3 DNA: TGTGCCAGCAGGGGGACAGGGGTCATAAAGATCCAAGAGACCCAGTACTTC. Its protein is CASRGTGVIKIQETQYF. Full variable domain (remainder filled in from reference TRBV2 and TRBJ2-5): EPEVTQTPSHQVTQMGQEVILRCVPISNHLYFYWYRQILGQKVEFLVSFYNNEISEKSEIFDDQFSVERPDGSNFTLKIRSTKLEDSAMYFCASRGTGVIKIQETQYFGPGTRLLVL.

This clone occurred a few times. The chain carries TRBV6-1 and TRBJ1-2, with D maybe TRBD1 (5 bases). The CDR3 loop spans 11 amino acids. Germline assignment: CDR1 MNHNS and CDR2 SASEGT. Trimming pared 9 bases from V and 8 bases from J, leaving 13 bases between. The CDR3 bases are TGTGCCAGGGGGCGCATGGGAGGCTACACCTTC. The encoded protein is CARGRMGGYTF.